The present T cell receptor (beta chain) was sequenced within a study of cytomegalovirus exposure and HLA in healthy donors. The PCR employed 60 Vbeta primers together with 13 Jbeta primers. Here immunoSEQ multiplex PCR was the method, and the copy in TCRdb shows in-frame clones only, minus some. The table includes roughly 130,000 clones, around four fifths detected once. Material: PBMCs. This TCR was recovered from a young man in good health and CMV-seronegative.

In DNA form, the CDR3 reads TGTGCCAGCAGCGTAGTGACAGGGTACACTGAAGCTTTCTTT. This encodes CASSVVTGYTEAFF. The genes are TRBV9 and TRBJ1-1, with 7 bases aligning to TRBD1. The ends lost 0 bases at V and 3 bases at J; junction bases unmatched: 2. The CDR3 length is 14 residues. Germline V CDR1 and CDR2: SGDLS, YYNGEE.